The T cell receptor beta chain under discussion was sequenced for a study of T-cell memory formation after mild COVID-19. This clonotype showed up just a few times. Using its own MiXCR run on the 5' RACE reads, TCRdb lists one record per CDR3 protein. Counted here are tens of thousands of distinct CDR3 sequences, about 23% occurring once; the ten biggest clones make up roughly 39%. The germline gives CDR1 SGDLS, CDR2 YYNGEE. The CDR3 length is 16 residues. V shed 1 base and J shed 0 bases, with 10 bases lying between them. The source is a man younger than 35 who had mild COVID-19 (a few samples of this study predate the infection). Cell type and time point are not known. The rearrangement links TRBV9 to TRBJ1-4; possible D gene TRBD1, 5 bases. The sequencing input was PBMCs or a T cell subset sorted from them (not recorded which). This CDR3 is CASSVTGTATNEKLFF. CDR3 bases: TGTGCCAGCAGCGTAACCGGGACGGCAACTAATGAAAAACTGTTTTTT.